The 5 T cell receptor beta chains listed next were all sequenced from one sample in a study of blood T cell repertoires in COVID-19. TCRdb keeps only in-frame clones here, not all; method: immunoSEQ multiplex PCR. The sample lists around 160,000 clones; around 92% were seen once. Sequencing used peripheral blood. The receptors stem from a man in his sixties with acute or convalescent COVID-19.

The chain combines TRBV24-1 with TRBJ2-7; D is possibly TRBD1 (6 bases). Germline V gene data show CDR1 as KGHDR and CDR2 as SFDVKD. CDR3 length equals 15 residues. Trimming stripped 4 bases from V and 0 bases from J, with 12 bases between. CDR3 residues: CATSDAGTSSYEQYF. CDR3 nucleotides: TGTGCCACCAGTGACGCCGGGACAAGCTCCTACGAGCAGTACTTC.

The chain is built from TRBV11-1 and TRBJ2-7; 7 nucleotides align to TRBD1. The CDR3 is made up of 15 amino acids. With V trimmed by 4 bases and J by 3 bases, 9 bases remained unmatched. The germline gives CDR1 SGHAT, CDR2 FQDESV (reference sequence). CDR3 residues: CASSYSYQGVYEQYF. CDR3 sequence (DNA): TGTGCCAGCAGCTATTCCTATCAGGGGGTCTACGAGCAGTACTTC.

The chain has TRBV6-1 and TRBJ2-2; D is undetermined. The CDR3 sequence is 16 residues long. Trimming stripped 2 bases from V and 0 bases from J, with 10 bases between. Germline loops: CDR1 MNHNS, CDR2 SASEGT. The CDR3 spells CASSERARANTGELFF. The CDR3 DNA is TGTGCCAGCAGTGAACGTGCTAGAGCGAACACCGGGGAGCTGTTTTTT.

The CDR3 loop reads CASSHLTGNEKLFF. Written as DNA, the CDR3 is TGCGCCAGCAGCCACTTGACAGGAAATGAAAAACTGTTTTTT. J is TRBJ1-4 and V is TRBV4-1; tentatively, D is TRBD1 (6 bases). Germline V gene lookup returns CDR1 MGHRA and CDR2 YSYEKL. The CDR3 totals 14 residues. Deletions cut 3 bases from V and 5 bases from J, with 10 bases between.

In its sample, this clone was seen a few times. This chain joins TRBV3-1 (or the pseudogene TRBV3-2) and TRBJ1-5; TRBD1 matches at 12 bases. CDR3 length equals 16 residues. Germline loops: CDR1 LGHDT, CDR2 YNNKEL (reference sequence). J gave up 2 bases and V 8 bases, and 7 bases lay outside the gene matches. CDR3 in DNA: TGTGCCAGCGCGCCCGGGACAGGGGGCGGCAATCAGCCCCAGCATTTT. It yields the protein CASAPGTGGGNQPQHF.